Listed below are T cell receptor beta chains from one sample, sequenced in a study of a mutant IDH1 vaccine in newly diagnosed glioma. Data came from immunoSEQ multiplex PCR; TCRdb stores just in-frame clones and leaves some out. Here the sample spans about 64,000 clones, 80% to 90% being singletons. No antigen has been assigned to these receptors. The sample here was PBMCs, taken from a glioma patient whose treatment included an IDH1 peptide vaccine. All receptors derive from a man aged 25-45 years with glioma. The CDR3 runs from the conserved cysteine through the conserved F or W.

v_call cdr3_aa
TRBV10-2 CASSDPSGGGSSYNEQFF
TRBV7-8 CASSSGPEQYF
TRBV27 CASSFQGTPYNEQFF
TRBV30 CAWRGQGSSYEQYF
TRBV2 CASTRGSHSYEQYF
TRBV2 CASRDRAAGEAFF
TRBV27 CASSLRGRYGYTF
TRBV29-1 CSVGPEPGGYGYTF
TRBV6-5 CASKGGGKKETQYF
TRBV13 CASSPTGGDNRAYEQYF
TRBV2 CASSVSDNYNEKLFF
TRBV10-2 CASRLTTSYEQYF
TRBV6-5 CASSYTDRSKDIQYF
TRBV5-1 CASSPGQTQGPQHF
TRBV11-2 CASSLWDSTDTQYF
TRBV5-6 CASSRTQGAGGYTF
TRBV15 CATSSTDLGELFF